Shown below are 8 T cell receptor beta chains from a single sample sequenced in a study of cytomegalovirus exposure and HLA in healthy donors (dated by TCRdb to the late 2010s). Libraries were prepared through the immunoSEQ multiplex PCR assay. The clones in this table, taken by TCRdb from immuneACCESS, are in-frame only. Not every clone is retained; where verified, under half of the shortfall comes from an unresolved V gene, and the cause of the rest is unknown. This sample holds under 250,000 clones; roughly 80% were observed only once. The ten largest clones add up to around 5.6% of the sample. The sample consisted of PBMCs. The receptor set was obtained from a young woman in good health and CMV-seronegative.

This chain's CDR3 is CASSSLGLGPDNEQFF. The CDR3 DNA reads TGTGCCAGCAGCTCTCTGGGTCTAGGGCCCGACAATGAGCAGTTCTTC. The chain couples TRBV7-3 to TRBJ2-1; D uncertain. V was shortened by 4 bases and J by 5 bases, with 18 bases between the two germline ends. Germline CDR1 SGHTA, CDR2 FQGTGA. The CDR3 is made up of 16 amino acids. Full variable domain (missing parts from reference TRBV7-3 and TRBJ2-1): GAGVSQTPSNKVTEKGKYVELRCDPISGHTALYWYRQSLGQGPEFLIYFQGTGAADDSGLPNDRFFAVRPEGSVSTLKIQRTERGDSAVYLCASSSLGLGPDNEQFFGPGTRLTVL.

This clone was detected only a few times. The chain is built from TRBV5-1 and TRBJ1-2; D gene ambiguous. Trimming removed 4 bases at V and 6 bases at J, with 10 bases between. CDR3 length: 12 amino acids. From germline, CDR1 is SGHRS and CDR2 YFSETQ. The CDR3 DNA reads as TGCGCCAGCAGCCCCCCTGGGGATGGCTACACCTTC. This sequence encodes CASSPPGDGYTF.

This clone has a single count. The V gene is TRBV5-6, the J gene TRBJ1-1; maybe TRBD1 (5 bases). The V gene's germline CDR1 is SGHDT and CDR2 YYEEEE. The CDR3 covers 14 residues. The V end lost 3 bases, the J end lost 1 base, and 10 bases lay between the germline ends. The DNA for the CDR3 is TGTGCCAGCAGCTGGGGGACGGCGAACACTGAAGCTTTCTTT. This gives the protein CASSWGTANTEAFF.

This clone was detected once. This CDR3 is also generated by other DNA sequences in the sample. The rearrangement uses TRBV9 and TRBJ2-7; maybe TRBD2 (6 bases). Between the trimmed V and J ends, which lost 0 bases and 2 bases, there was a span of 9 bases. The CDR3 covers 14 residues. Germline assignment: CDR1 SGDLS and CDR2 YYNGEE. The CDR3 sequence is CASSVGGGPYEQYF. As DNA, the CDR3 is TGTGCCAGCAGCGTAGGGGGAGGCCCCTACGAGCAGTACTTC.

The chain joins TRBV12-5 to TRBJ2-5; D is perhaps TRBD1 or TRBD2 (5 bases each). The length of the CDR3 is 19 residues. Trimming pared 0 bases from V and 1 base from J, leaving 21 bases between. Germline CDR1 and CDR2: LGHNT and FRNRAP. The CDR3 bases are TGTGCTAGTGGTTTGGTATTGGATGGGACGCTCGGTGGCCAAGAGACCCAGTACTTC. This translates into CASGLVLDGTLGGQETQYF.

This clone was counted a single time. This chain connects TRBV7-6 to TRBJ2-7; either TRBD1 or TRBD2 may fit D (5 bases each). The V gene lost 2 bases and the J gene lost 6 bases, with 11 bases spanning the gap. This CDR3 contains 13 residues. Germline CDR1 SGHVS, CDR2 FNYEAQ. CDR3 in amino acids: CASSLYKGREQYF. In nucleotides, the CDR3 is TGTGCCAGCAGCTTATATAAGGGACGCGAGCAGTACTTC.

The CDR3 loop is CASSLVGGQNTEAFF. DNA for the CDR3: TGTGCCAGCAGTTTAGTTGGAGGTCAGAACACTGAAGCTTTCTTT. V usage is TRBV27 and J usage is TRBJ1-1; D is undetermined. Trimming took off 2 bases at V and 1 base at J, with 11 bases between the two ends. The CDR3 is 15 amino acids. Germline loops: CDR1 MNHEY, CDR2 SMNVEV (reference sequence).

This clone was detected only a few times. This sequence joins TRBV6-1 and TRBJ1-2; 7 bases map to TRBD1. V dropped 11 bases and J dropped 0; count of bases not matched to a gene: 9. CDR1 is MNHNS and CDR2 is SASEGT in the germline V gene. This CDR3 spans 14 amino acids. The CDR3 DNA reads as TGTGCCTCCGCACAGGACAGGCCTAACTATGGCTACACCTTC. Translation gives CASAQDRPNYGYTF.